These 8 T cell receptor beta chains share one sample of origin, sequenced in a study of early stage breast cancer tumors. Here immunoSEQ multiplex PCR was the method, and the copy in TCRdb shows in-frame clones only, minus some. The sample shows 30,000 or so clones, more than 65% of them seen only once. Sequenced material: blood. The receptors were gathered from a person in their 40s with breast cancer.

This clone was counted only a few times. The V call is TRBV18, the J call TRBJ2-4; D is unresolved. The V end was cut by 6 bases, the J end by 1 base, with 16 bases between. Germline-derived CDR1 and CDR2 are KGHSH and LQKENI. This CDR3 has 16 residues. CDR3 in amino acids: CASSDPPRMAKNIQYF. CDR3 DNA sequence: TGTGCCAGCTCGGATCCACCCAGGATGGCCAAAAACATTCAGTACTTC.

The chain has TRBV18 and TRBJ1-1; D remains ambiguous. The CDR3 loop spans 16 amino acids. Trimming left V 2 bases short and J 1 base short, with 14 bases between. Looked up from germline, CDR1 is KGHSH and CDR2 is LQKENI. CDR3 nucleotides: TGTGCCAGCTCACCAAATCAAGCAGGAACGAACACTGAAGCTTTCTTT. As protein: CASSPNQAGTNTEAFF.

This clone was detected once. The V gene is TRBV28, the J gene TRBJ2-5, with no clear D. Trimming pared 8 bases from V and 7 bases from J, leaving 17 bases between. CDR3 length: 13 residues. Germline assignment: CDR1 MDHEN and CDR2 SYDVKM. The CDR3: CASYDRASGTQYF. CDR3 bases: TGTGCCAGCTATGATCGGGCCAGTGGGACCCAGTACTTC. The full variable domain, rest sourced from reference TRBV28 and TRBJ2-5, is DVKVTQSSRYLVKRTGEKVFLECVQDMDHENMFWYRQDPGLGLRLIYFSYDVKMKEKGDIPEGYSVSREKKERFSLILESASTNQTSMYLCASYDRASGTQYFGPGTRLLVL.

The chain recombines TRBV29-1 with TRBJ2-2; TRBD2 matches at 9 bases. The length of the CDR3 is 12 residues. J lost 6 bases, V lost 8 bases, and 4 bases had no gene match. Germline lookup yields CDR1 SQVTM and CDR2 ANQGSEA. The CDR3 region is CSSLAGPGELFF. The DNA of the CDR3 is TGCAGCAGCCTAGCGGGACCCGGGGAGCTGTTTTTT.

The chain links TRBV6-5 to TRBJ2-5; the D is unclear. Germline CDR1 reads MNHEY; CDR2 reads SVGAGI. V was clipped by 2 bases and J by 5 bases, with 9 bases between them. CDR3 length: 13 amino acids. CDR3 residues: CASSYRGVETQYF. CDR3 coding DNA: TGTGCCAGCAGTTACCGCGGAGTCGAGACCCAGTACTTC.

The sample holds one count of this clone. This sequence joins TRBV27 and TRBJ1-2; D might be TRBD1 (6 bases). V was shortened by 3 bases and J by 6 bases, with 8 bases between the two germline ends. Germline V lookup: CDR1 MNHEY, CDR2 SMNVEV (reference sequence). This CDR3 spans 12 amino acids. The CDR3 coding sequence is TGTGCCAGCAGTTTTTCAGGGGATGGCTACACCTTC. Translation gives CASSFSGDGYTF.

This clone has just one count. The chain joins TRBV5-6 to TRBJ2-7; D is perhaps TRBD1 or TRBD2 (5 bases each). CDR1 SGHDT and CDR2 YYEEEE come from the germline V gene. The CDR3 contains 13 residues. Trimming took off 7 bases at V and 2 bases at J, with 13 bases between the two ends. CDR3 sequence reads: CASARGLAYEQYF. CDR3 nucleotide sequence: TGTGCCAGCGCACGGGGCCTTGCCTACGAGCAGTACTTC.

This clone showed up just once. The V gene is TRBV9, the J gene TRBJ2-7, with no clear D. Trimming shortened V by 0 bases and J by 7 bases, and 14 bases separated the two germline ends. CDR1 SGDLS and CDR2 YYNGEE come from the germline V gene. The CDR3 sequence is 14 residues long. The CDR3 spells CASSVVSFSGEQYF. CDR3 DNA: TGTGCCAGCAGCGTAGTAAGCTTCTCGGGTGAGCAGTACTTC.